This T cell receptor (beta chain) derives from a study of high-grade serous ovarian cancer treatment subgroups. Trimming removed 3 bases at V and 0 bases at J, with 13 bases between. The CDR3 covers 16 residues. Germline V CDR1 and CDR2: MNHEY, SMNVEV (reference sequence). The tumor samples were collected prior to definitive surgery or chemotherapy. TCRdb's table, derived via immunoSEQ multiplex PCR, lists solely in-frame clones and lacks some. Among 8,500 to 10,000 clones listed, approximately 91% were seen once. This TCR came from a human donor with high-grade serous ovarian cancer. The chain has TRBV27 and TRBJ2-3; D is perhaps TRBD1 (5 bases). The sample comprised tumor tissue. The CDR3 here is CASSLWGTPSTDTQYF. Written as DNA, the CDR3 is TGTGCCAGCAGTTTGTGGGGCACCCCGAGCACAGATACGCAGTATTTT.